This passage covers 9 T cell receptor beta chains from one sample sequenced in a study of T cells in tuberculosis. Cells were sorted from thawed PBMC rested overnight and stained with GMM-loaded CD1B tetramer, viability dye and anti-CD3. The CD1B tetramers carried C32 glucose monomycolate purified from Rhodococcus equi. Clones were sequenced by immunoSEQ multiplex PCR, and TCRdb holds only the in-frame ones, with some missing. The table records about 88,000 clones, approximately 91% of them present only once. Sequencing was performed on CD1b-GMM tetramer-negative cells sorted from PBMCs. The source of these receptors is an adult woman with latent tuberculosis.

The rearrangement links TRBV27 to TRBJ1-1, with D possibly TRBD1 on 5 matching bases. V was cut by 6 bases and J by 5 bases, with 22 bases left in between. The length of the CDR3 is 16 residues. Germline loops: CDR1 MNHEY, CDR2 SMNVEV (reference sequence). DNA for the CDR3: TGTGCCAGCAGAACTAATTCAGGGCTCCCCTTTACTGAAGCTTTCTTT. The encoded protein is CASRTNSGLPFTEAFF.

The chain recombines TRBV4-2 with TRBJ1-6; D is perhaps TRBD1 (5 bases). The CDR3 spans 15 residues. Trimming removed 0 bases at V and 6 bases at J, with 9 bases between. CDR1 LGHNA and CDR2 YNFKEQ come from the germline V gene. CDR3 in amino acids: CASSQEQVLNSPLHF. In nucleotides, the CDR3 is TGTGCCAGCAGCCAAGAACAGGTACTTAATTCACCCCTCCACTTT.

The CDR3 nucleotides are TGTGCCAGTAGTATAGAGGGTGTGAGGGTCTCGGAAGCTTTCTTT. It yields the protein CASSIEGVRVSEAFF. This rearrangement joins TRBV19 to TRBJ1-1; no reliable D call. Trimming cost V 0 bases and J 8 bases, with 16 bases left between them. The CDR3 length is 15 residues. The germline V gene encodes CDR1 LNHDA and CDR2 SQIVND (reference sequence).

The chain uses TRBV14 and TRBJ2-3, with a weak D call TRBD2 (5 bases). CDR1 is SGHDN and CDR2 is FVKESK in the germline V gene. The ends were cut back, 5 bases at V and 9 bases at J, with 12 bases in the middle. The CDR3 loop spans 12 amino acids. CDR3 in amino acids: CASSGVGGTQYF. Written as DNA, the CDR3 is TGTGCCAGCAGCGGGGTAGGAGGCACGCAGTATTTT.

The chain has TRBV6-5 and TRBJ1-1; D unresolved. There are 15 residues in the CDR3. Trimming shortened V by 2 bases and J by 6 bases, and 16 bases separated the two germline ends. Germline V gene sequence: CDR1 MNHEY, CDR2 SVGAGI. CDR3 in amino acids: CASSYEGRVAAEAFF. In nucleotides, the CDR3 is TGTGCCAGCAGTTACGAGGGAAGGGTTGCCGCTGAAGCTTTCTTT.

The chain links TRBV5-1 to TRBJ1-1; D is unclear. The ends were cut back, 2 bases at V and 1 base at J, with 9 bases in the middle. The V gene's germline CDR1 is SGHRS and CDR2 YFSETQ. The CDR3 extends over 14 amino acids. CDR3 in DNA: TGCGCCAGCAGCTTCGACATAAGGAACACTGAAGCTTTCTTT. Its translation is CASSFDIRNTEAFF.

This clone was picked up one time. The gene calls are TRBV27 and TRBJ1-1, with 8 nucleotides matching TRBD1. The CDR3 consists of 13 residues. Germline CDR1 and CDR2: MNHEY and SMNVEV (reference sequence). Unmatched junction bases numbered 5, after V lost 3 bases and J lost 8 bases. The CDR3 is CASSFVRGREAFF. The CDR3 DNA reads TGTGCCAGCAGTTTCGTCAGGGGGCGAGAAGCTTTCTTT.

The V gene is TRBV27, the J gene TRBJ1-5; TRBD1 matches at 10 bases. The V segment lost 7 bases and the J segment 5 bases; nucleotides outside the gene matches: 8. CDR1 and CDR2 from the germline V gene are MNHEY and SMNVEV (reference sequence). CDR3 length: 15 residues. The CDR3 sequence: CASTPSGTGDQPQHF. The CDR3 nucleotides read TGTGCCAGCACCCCTTCCGGGACAGGGGATCAGCCCCAGCATTTT.

V gene TRBV5-1 combines with J gene TRBJ2-3; 7 nucleotides match TRBD2. Trimming cost V 4 bases and J 4 bases; bases outside gene matches: 9. The CDR3 is 15 amino acids. CDR1 SGHRS and CDR2 YFSETQ come from the germline V gene. In nucleotides, the CDR3 is TGCGCCAGCAGCCTAGGGACTACGTCTGCAGATACGCAGTATTTT. Translation gives CASSLGTTSADTQYF.